What follows describes a single T cell receptor beta chain. Its antigen is unidentified. The data were taken from a study of T cell responses to AZD1222 COVID-19 vaccine. Repertoires were generated with immunoSEQ multiplex PCR, while TCRdb's copy carries only in-frame clones and drops some. The repertoire holds around 66,000 clones, with more than 75% as singletons. J was trimmed by 4 bases and V by 5 bases; bases with no gene match: 7. The CDR3 totals 14 residues. Germline CDR1 and CDR2: LNHDA and SQIVND (reference sequence). Study results and limitations: No repertoire was sampled before or during the peak T cell response, only after it. Females made up more of the donors, who were largely white British, and clonal diversity may have come out too low. Compared with day 0, the breadth and depth of the Spike-specific TCR repertoire rose significantly after two doses of AZD1222.

This material consisted of peripheral blood, taken 28 days after the second dose of the MenACWY control vaccine. This receptor was taken from an adult who received the MenACWY meningococcal vaccine as a control. This chain uses TRBV19 with TRBJ1-1; 7 bases align to TRBD1. This chain's CDR3 is CASSPLRTGTEAFF. The CDR3 region has the DNA TGTGCCAGTAGTCCTCTTCGGACAGGCACTGAAGCTTTCTTT.